The rows below give T cell receptor beta chains drawn from one sample of a study of PD-L1 blockade in urothelial cancer. Sequencing used immunoSEQ multiplex PCR; TCRdb keeps in-frame clones, though not all of them. The sample lists roughly 95,000 clones; about nine tenths were seen once. The specimen was PBMCs, collected around atezolizumab (anti-PD-L1) treatment. The receptors were gathered from a man in his 60s with urothelial cancer. CDR3s include the opening cysteine and the closing phenylalanine or tryptophan. D genes are given only for firm matches.

j_call: TRBJ2-2
d_call: TRBD2
v_call: TRBV19
cdr3_aa: CASSVNHGGAGNTGELFF

j_call: TRBJ2-5
d_call: TRBD2
v_call: TRBV10-3
cdr3_aa: CAISASGGTQETQYF

j_call: TRBJ2-7
d_call: NA
v_call: TRBV4-1
cdr3_aa: CASSQTQSYEQYF

j_call: TRBJ2-1
d_call: NA
v_call: TRBV7-9
cdr3_aa: CASSFGSFNEQFF

j_call: TRBJ2-4
d_call: NA
v_call: TRBV5-5
cdr3_aa: CASSPRDTGIAKNIQYF

j_call: TRBJ2-7
d_call: TRBD1
v_call: TRBV7-9
cdr3_aa: CASSLGGGGDEQYF

j_call: TRBJ2-1
d_call: TRBD1
v_call: TRBV5-1
cdr3_aa: CASSSGQGNNEQFF

j_call: TRBJ1-1
d_call: TRBD1
v_call: TRBV5-1
cdr3_aa: CASNRGQGDTEAFF

j_call: TRBJ1-1
d_call: NA
v_call: TRBV9
cdr3_aa: CASSVGRDTEAFF

j_call: TRBJ2-3
d_call: TRBD2
v_call: TRBV5-1
cdr3_aa: CASSRGGDTDTQYF

j_call: TRBJ1-4
d_call: NA
v_call: TRBV7-9
cdr3_aa: CASSLSQGSGKLFF

j_call: TRBJ1-4
d_call: TRBD1
v_call: TRBV5-6
cdr3_aa: CASSFLSPGQGTHLFF

j_call: TRBJ2-5
d_call: TRBD1
v_call: TRBV5-4
cdr3_aa: CASSLRTGGQETQYF

j_call: TRBJ1-1
d_call: TRBD1
v_call: TRBV7-3
cdr3_aa: CASSLTGGTEAFF

j_call: TRBJ1-5
d_call: NA
v_call: TRBV2
cdr3_aa: CASDRVRNSNQPQHF

j_call: TRBJ2-7
d_call: TRBD2
v_call: TRBV5-1
cdr3_aa: CASSLIEREGYEQYF

j_call: TRBJ1-3
d_call: TRBD1
v_call: TRBV10-3
cdr3_aa: CAIRAGQSSGNTIYF

j_call: TRBJ2-7
d_call: NA
v_call: TRBV4-1
cdr3_aa: CASSQVASNAEQYF

j_call: TRBJ1-5
d_call: NA
v_call: TRBV27
cdr3_aa: CASRGTGDGNQPQHF

j_call: TRBJ2-6
d_call: NA
v_call: TRBV15
cdr3_aa: CATSRDFTSGSGANVLTF

j_call: TRBJ2-7
d_call: NA
v_call: TRBV18
cdr3_aa: CASSPTRGNSYEQYF

j_call: TRBJ2-1
d_call: TRBD2
v_call: TRBV5-1
cdr3_aa: CASSLSGSSYNEQFF

j_call: TRBJ1-2
d_call: NA
v_call: TRBV28
cdr3_aa: CASSFGTGYGYTF

j_call: TRBJ1-2
d_call: NA
v_call: TRBV4-1
cdr3_aa: CASSQERVYGYTF

j_call: TRBJ1-2
d_call: TRBD1
v_call: TRBV9
cdr3_aa: CASSPELPGQGAYTF

j_call: TRBJ1-2
d_call: TRBD1
v_call: TRBV28
cdr3_aa: CASSRTGRYGYTF

j_call: TRBJ1-2
d_call: NA
v_call: TRBV6-6
cdr3_aa: CASTPSGVGYGYTF

j_call: TRBJ1-5
d_call: NA
v_call: TRBV2
cdr3_aa: CASRWTGDQPQHF

j_call: TRBJ2-1
d_call: TRBD2
v_call: TRBV5-6
cdr3_aa: CASSLLAGVAEQFF

j_call: TRBJ2-7
d_call: TRBD1
v_call: TRBV5-1
cdr3_aa: CASSLEGARSYEQYF

j_call: TRBJ1-3
d_call: NA
v_call: TRBV7-2
cdr3_aa: CASSFIIGNTIYF

j_call: TRBJ2-7
d_call: TRBD1
v_call: TRBV4-1
cdr3_aa: CASSQGSGTGGGYEQYF

j_call: TRBJ2-5
d_call: NA
v_call: TRBV10-1
cdr3_aa: CASSDGLTLGTQYF